The text below deals with one T cell receptor beta chain. Germline loops: CDR1 SGHTA, CDR2 FQGTGA. The CDR3 contains 16 residues. The V gene end was trimmed by 4 bases and the J gene end by 4 bases; junction bases not matched to a gene: 9. Here immunoSEQ multiplex PCR was the method, and the copy in TCRdb shows in-frame clones only, minus some. The sample holds about 98,000 clones, about 85% seen once. The source of the sample is a study of blood T cell repertoires in COVID-19. Study overall: Specimens from acute and convalescent COVID-19 originated in the United States, Italy and Spain. Sources were T cells, B-cell-depleted T cells, or PBMCs; the material itself was cDNA or gDNA.

The specimen sequenced was peripheral blood. This receptor was identified in a man aged 70 or older with acute or convalescent COVID-19. The chain links TRBV7-3 to TRBJ2-1; TRBD2 matches at 8 bases. Here the CDR3 reads CASSSQAGAPYNEQFF. DNA for the CDR3: TGTGCCAGCAGCTCGCAAGCGGGGGCTCCGTACAATGAGCAGTTCTTC. The full variable domain, completed using reference TRBV7-3 and TRBJ2-1, is GAGVSQTPSNKVTEKGKYVELRCDPISGHTALYWYRQSLGQGPEFLIYFQGTGAADDSGLPNDRFFAVRPEGSVSTLKIQRTERGDSAVYLCASSSQAGAPYNEQFFGPGTRLTVL.